This T cell receptor (beta chain) was recovered during a study of molecular identifiers for immune sequencing clone quantification (dated by TCRdb to about 2018). Broadly, across the study: For a replicate experiment, RNA from approximately 20,000 or 100,000 naive CD8 T cells was divided into five aliquots, of which four were sequenced. CD8 T cells were used in a methods study to benchmark molecular-identifier clustering-based TCR repertoire sequencing (MIDCIRS) and TCR RNA copy counting. Here is what the overall study found, with its caveats: Highly expanded clone sizes could be underestimated because identical TCR molecules may share a barcode. Clones above 20 RNA copies held over 97% of molecules in CMV-specific effector cells but under 1% in naive cells. Spiked-in Jurkat TCR RNA equal to a single cell's worth was reported to be detectable even within 1,100,000 naive CD8 T cells. Modeling indicated about 3 TCR RNA copies recovered per cell, compared with about 9.4 by digital PCR, which implies a capture efficiency of around 30%. Spiked-in Jurkat TCR RNA (approximately eleven copies' worth), which is not part of the donor repertoire, was contained in the naive libraries. When barcode sub-clustering was not used, chimeric consensus sequences inflated TCR diversity, with chimeras reaching as high as 47%.

V and J lose 4 bases and 2 bases, and a span of 14 bases separates them. The CDR3 measures 16 amino acids from cysteine to phenylalanine. The sequence is cut down to CDR3 DNA, 48 bases in frame from base 1. Reading the germline V gene (reference sequence) gives CDR1 LNHDA and CDR2 SQIVND. The library was obtained by PCR. The listed sequencing device is Illumina HiSeq 4000. Preparation of bulk TCR libraries followed a previously described approach, with the TCR primers listed in Table S5. The Qiagen AllPrep DNA/RNA kit was used to purify total RNA. Before analysis, reads from multiple sequencing runs of the same library were pooled. The authors processed their data as follows. Reads were retained only if an exact TCR constant sequence was present, and the retained reads were trimmed to 150 nt and grouped according to their 12-nt molecular barcodes. Within each barcode group, reads were sub-clustered at a 15% Levenshtein threshold, and quality-weighted consensus sequences were built per RNA molecule. Non-functional sequences were removed, as were lower-count sequences one edit away from another. Barcode sub-clusters with fewer than 20% of the maximum read count were removed, based on fitting two negative binomial distributions. TCRdb passed the public sequencing reads through fastp at Q25 and MiXCR, retaining productive beta sequences. CDR3 protein duplicates are merged, each entry listing the most common genes and DNA. These V and J calls rely on TCRdb rather than the paper's analysis. The sample table holds about 640,000 distinct CDR3 sequences, of which 20% were seen once. Clones ranked in the top ten supply roughly 0.9% of the sample.

Libraries of naive CD8 T cells were built from around 20,000 to 990,000 sorted cells, with 10%, 30% or 50% of the purified RNA used. Naive CD8 T cells were FACS-sorted as CD8+CD4-CCR7+CD45RA+ on a BD FACSAria II into RLT Plus buffer. Detection sensitivity was tested by spiking Jurkat RNA equal to about 10 TCR copies' worth into samples containing roughly 17,000-1,000,000 naive CD8 T cells. Enrichment of CD8 T cells was performed with RosetteSep CD8+ T Cell Enrichment Cocktail and Ficoll-Paque, after which ACK red cell lysis was carried out. Worth noting for this clonotype: What antigen it recognizes has not been identified. It has no much larger one-base neighbor in the sample; base qualities were not kept.

The source of this sequence is a human donor in good health. Some libraries in this study had Jurkat cell RNA spiked in. Sequenced input: naive CD8+ T cells from blood, with Jurkat cell RNA spiked in. Taken with the paper, the label for cell subset or site translates to: FACS-sorted CD8+CD4-CCR7+CD45RA+ naive T cells. The chain uses TRBV19 and TRBJ1-4; the D gene is perhaps TRBD1, on 6 matching bases. CDR3 region: CASSRTTGRTNEKLFF. The DNA is TGTGCCAGTAGTAGGACTACAGGGCGGACTAATGAAAAACTGTTTTTT.